The 8 T cell receptor beta chains given below trace back to one sample, sequenced in a study of blood T cell repertoires in COVID-19. Some clones are missing from TCRdb's copy, which holds only in-frame ones; the method was immunoSEQ multiplex PCR. The sample consists of 200,000 to 250,000 clones, around 85% of them appearing once. The sample taken for sequencing was PBMCs or T cells enriched from blood (not recorded which). The receptor source for this set is a woman between 45 and 65 years old in a cohort exposed to, infected with or recovered from COVID-19 (not recorded which).

V gene TRBV9 combines with J gene TRBJ2-3; 11 nucleotides align to TRBD2. CDR1 is SGDLS, CDR2 YYNGEE, per germline. V shed 4 bases, J shed 4 bases, and the junction held 8 bases outside the gene matches. The CDR3 runs 16 residues. The CDR3 reads CASSPSSGGAADTQYF. For the CDR3, the DNA is TGTGCCAGCAGCCCCAGTAGCGGGGGGGCAGCAGATACGCAGTATTTT.

This chain connects TRBV6-5 to TRBJ1-2; D is possibly TRBD1 (5 bases). The CDR3 spans 13 residues. Germline V gene lookup returns CDR1 MNHEY and CDR2 SVGAGI. With 7 bases removed from V and 4 bases from J, the gap between germline ends came to 13 bases. CDR3 nucleotide sequence: TGTGCCAGCACCCGGGGGGGGATCTATGGCTACACCTTC. It codes for CASTRGGIYGYTF.

This clone was detected only a few times. The gene calls are TRBV5-6 and TRBJ1-6; D not certain. This CDR3 has 13 amino acids. V shed 0 bases and J shed 8 bases, with 6 bases lying between them. The germline V gene has CDR1 SGHDT and CDR2 YYEEEE. CDR3 DNA sequence: TGTGCCAGCAGCTTGGTCGGGGATTCACCCCTCCACTTT. This codes for CASSLVGDSPLHF.

This chain joins TRBV23-1 and TRBJ1-5; D gene uncertain. TRBV23-1 is treated as an ORF (open reading frame) with a function not yet certain. The CDR3 contains 14 residues. Between the trimmed V and J ends, which lost 0 bases and 7 bases, there was a span of 10 bases. The CDR3: CASSQSDGEQPQHF. The CDR3 region has the DNA TGCGCCAGCAGTCAATCGGATGGAGAACAGCCCCAGCATTTT.

This clone occurred a few times. V and J are TRBV6-5 and TRBJ2-7, with 7 bases lining up with TRBD1. Germline assignment: CDR1 MNHEY and CDR2 SVGAGI. V lost 10 bases to trimming and J lost 1 base; unmatched junction nucleotides: 10. The CDR3 extends over 14 amino acids. The CDR3 bases are TGTGCCACTCACAGGGGCGCGGAATCCTACGAGCAGTACTTC. Its protein product is CATHRGAESYEQYF.

The CDR3 DNA reads as TGTGCTAGTGGTTTGGGTACCAGCGGGTTCGGCCTAGAGACCCAGTACTTC. The encoded protein is CASGLGTSGFGLETQYF. This rearrangement joins TRBV12-5 to TRBJ2-5; D is possibly TRBD2 (6 bases). The CDR3 has 17 amino acids. V lost 1 base to trimming and J lost 4 bases, with 19 bases between them. CDR1 is LGHNT and CDR2 is FRNRAP in the germline V gene.

The CDR3 region has the DNA TGTGCCAGCAGCACAGGACCCGGTCCCGACTACGAGCAGTACTTC. It yields the protein CASSTGPGPDYEQYF. The chain combines TRBV9 with TRBJ2-7, with D perhaps TRBD1 (5 bases). The CDR3 sequence is 15 residues long. The germline CDR1 and CDR2 sequences are SGDLS and YYNGEE. Trimming shortened V by 4 bases and J by 3 bases, and 17 bases separated the two germline ends.

The rearrangement uses TRBV27 and TRBJ1-1, with 8 bases identical to TRBD1. V was clipped by 6 bases and J by 4 bases; unmatched bases: 10. Germline loops: CDR1 MNHEY, CDR2 SMNVEV (reference sequence). This CDR3 has 15 residues. The CDR3: CASSLTGDDSTEAFF. Written as DNA, the CDR3 is TGTGCCAGCAGCCTGACAGGGGATGATAGCACTGAAGCTTTCTTT.